These 29 T cell receptor beta chains were sequenced from one sample in a study of neoadjuvant nivolumab and ipilimumab in lung cancer. The method was immunoSEQ multiplex PCR; TCRdb's version includes in-frame clones alone and lacks a portion of them. The sample consists of some 5,000 clones, 91% of them appearing once. This material consisted of blood, taken after neoadjuvant nivolumab, alone or with ipilimumab, at or shortly before surgery. All receptors derive from an adult with non-small cell lung cancer. Some clones in this sample may be carry-over from other donors' samples.

This clone has only one observation. The chain has TRBV27 and TRBJ2-7, with D uncertain. Germline values: CDR1 MNHEY, CDR2 SMNVEV (reference sequence). V was trimmed by 7 bases and J by 0 bases, leaving 10 bases between them. The CDR3 is made up of 13 amino acids. The CDR3 loop reads CASKTQDSYEQYF. The CDR3 coding sequence is TGTGCCAGCAAGACCCAGGACTCCTACGAGCAGTACTTC.

This clone was seen only once. V and J are TRBV11-2 and TRBJ2-7, with 8 bases lining up with TRBD1. V dropped 4 bases and J dropped 1; count of bases not matched to a gene: 6. There are 15 residues in the CDR3. Per the germline V gene, CDR1 is SGHAT and CDR2 is FQNNGV. This CDR3 is CASSYQGARSYEQYF. CDR3 coding DNA: TGTGCCAGCAGCTACCAGGGGGCTCGTTCCTACGAGCAGTACTTC.

The chain combines TRBV7-9 with TRBJ1-2; D is perhaps TRBD1 (5 bases). V shed 2 bases and J shed 8 bases, with 18 bases lying between them. The CDR3 loop spans 15 amino acids. The germline CDR1 and CDR2 sequences are SEHNR and FQNEAQ (reference sequence). For the CDR3, the DNA is TGTGCCAGCAGCTTAAGTATAACGGGGGATCGGGGCTACACCTTC. This sequence encodes CASSLSITGDRGYTF.

The chain joins TRBV6-5 to TRBJ2-6; D unresolved. The CDR3 totals 16 residues. From germline, CDR1 is MNHEY and CDR2 SVGAGI. The germline V and J ends were trimmed by 3 bases and 1 base, with 10 bases remaining between them. CDR3: CASSYLQGSGANVLTF. The CDR3 DNA sequence: TGTGCCAGCAGTTATCTTCAAGGTTCTGGGGCCAACGTCCTGACTTTC.

This chain connects TRBV2 to TRBJ1-5; D gene unclear. The CDR3 consists of 14 residues. Trimming removed 0 bases at V and 1 base at J, with 4 bases between. Germline lookup yields CDR1 SNHLY and CDR2 FYNNEI. CDR3 in DNA: TGTGCCAGCAGTGAAGCGACGAGCAATCAGCCCCAGCATTTT. It is translated as CASSEATSNQPQHF.

The chain links TRBV4-2 to TRBJ2-7; the match to TRBD1 covers 9 bases. Germline V gene lookup returns CDR1 LGHNA and CDR2 YNFKEQ. J gave up 6 bases and V 1 base, and 4 bases lay outside the gene matches. CDR3 length: 14 residues. The CDR3 spells CASSQGDREGEQYF. DNA for the CDR3: TGTGCCAGCAGCCAAGGGGACAGGGAAGGCGAGCAGTACTTC.

J is TRBJ1-4 and V is TRBV2; D unresolved. CDR1 and CDR2 (germline): SNHLY, FYNNEI. V shed 5 bases and J shed 0 bases, with 10 bases lying between them. The length of the CDR3 is 15 residues. This CDR3 reads CASSRQGPTNEKLFF. CDR3 sequence (DNA): TGTGCCAGCAGTCGGCAAGGTCCAACTAATGAAAAACTGTTTTTT.

The chain joins TRBV25-1 to TRBJ2-1; perhaps TRBD1 as D (5 bases). The V end was cut by 0 bases, the J end by 7 bases, with 22 bases between. Germline assignment: CDR1 MGHDK and CDR2 SYGVNS. The CDR3 is 18 amino acids. This chain's CDR3 is CASSEYLLGAGLRNEQFF. The CDR3 DNA reads as TGTGCCAGCAGTGAATACCTACTCGGAGCAGGGTTAAGAAATGAGCAGTTCTTC.

The sample holds a few counts of this clone. This chain joins TRBV5-1 and TRBJ1-5; 7 positions agree with TRBD1. The V segment lost 1 base and the J segment 2 bases; nucleotides outside the gene matches: 0. From germline, CDR1 is SGHRS and CDR2 YFSETQ. The CDR3 runs 14 residues. CDR3 sequence reads: CASSLTGGNQPQHF. CDR3 bases: TGCGCCAGCAGCTTGACAGGGGGCAATCAGCCCCAGCATTTT.

A single count supports this clone. The CDR3 protein is CASSSREEGLGQFF. The CDR3 nucleotides read TGTGCCAGCAGCTCCAGAGAGGAGGGGTTGGGACAGTTCTTC. The rearrangement joins TRBV7-9 to TRBJ2-1; D might be TRBD2 (6 bases). Trimming took off 4 bases at V and 13 bases at J, with 20 bases between the two ends. Germline V gene data show CDR1 as SEHNR and CDR2 as FQNEAQ (reference sequence). The CDR3 sequence is 14 residues long. Looking up the rest from reference TRBV7-9 and TRBJ2-1 gives the full variable domain: DTGVSQNPRHKITKRGQNVTFRCDPISEHNRLYWYRQTLGQGPEFLTYFQNEAQLEKSRLLSDRFSAERPKGSFSTLEIQRTEQGDSAMYLCASSSREEGLGQFFGPGTRLTVL.

The CDR3 here is CASSSRTGFTDTQYF. The CDR3, as DNA: TGTGCCAGCAGCTCAAGGACAGGGTTCACAGATACGCAGTATTTT. The rearrangement uses TRBV11-2 and TRBJ2-3; TRBD1 matches 8 bases. This CDR3 has 15 amino acids. The germline CDR1 and CDR2 sequences are SGHAT and FQNNGV. Trimming at V came to 4 bases and at J to 2 bases, leaving 5 bases not matched to a gene.

The rearrangement links TRBV6-1 to TRBJ1-5; D ambiguous. Germline assignment: CDR1 MNHNS and CDR2 SASEGT. The length of the CDR3 is 11 residues. V lost 3 bases and J 9 bases, leaving 6 bases between the germline ends. The CDR3 DNA is TGTGCCAGCAGTGATGGTGGGCCCCAGCATTTT. It encodes CASSDGGPQHF.

The genes are TRBV19 and TRBJ1-2; tentative D call: TRBD1 (5 bases). The CDR3 loop spans 15 amino acids. Trimming removed 3 bases from V and 0 bases from J, with 11 bases in between. Germline V lookup: CDR1 LNHDA, CDR2 SQIVND (reference sequence). CDR3 residues: CASSISVGANYGYTF. The CDR3, as DNA: TGTGCCAGTAGTATTTCGGTGGGGGCTAACTATGGCTACACCTTC.

The V gene is TRBV5-1, the J gene TRBJ1-1; unclear D gene. Germline CDR1 is SGHRS and CDR2 is YFSETQ. The ends were cut back, 0 bases at V and 0 bases at J, with 18 bases in the middle. This CDR3 comprises 18 residues. As DNA, the CDR3 is TGCGCCAGCAGCTTGGCGGGTGAGGAGCCCTTAATGAACACTGAAGCTTTCTTT. It codes for CASSLAGEEPLMNTEAFF.

The chain couples TRBV7-9 to TRBJ1-1; TRBD1 might be the D (5 bases). Germline values: CDR1 SEHNR, CDR2 FQNEAQ (reference sequence). V was cut by 4 bases and J by 3 bases, with 15 bases left in between. The CDR3 loop spans 15 amino acids. CDR3 in DNA: TGTGCCAGCAGCTCCGGGACCCTTGGGGACACTGAAGCTTTCTTT. Translation gives CASSSGTLGDTEAFF.

The chain is built from TRBV18 and TRBJ2-2; 8 positions agree with TRBD1. V was clipped by 6 bases and J by 2 bases; unmatched bases: 2. CDR3 length: 14 amino acids. In germline, CDR1 is KGHSH, CDR2 LQKENI. CDR3 DNA: TGTGCCAGCTCTGGGACAGGAAACACCGGGGAGCTGTTTTTT. Translation gives CASSGTGNTGELFF. The full variable domain, in which reference TRBV18 and TRBJ2-2 provide the parts outside the CDR3, is NAGVMQNPRHLVRRRGQEARLRCSPMKGHSHVYWYRQLPEEGLKFMVYLQKENIIDESGMPKERFSAEFPKEGPSILRIQQVVRGDSAAYFCASSGTGNTGELFFGEGSRLTVL.

The chain has TRBV29-1 and TRBJ2-7; 8 nucleotides match TRBD1. Trimming cost V 6 bases and J 5 bases; bases outside gene matches: 6. The CDR3 has 12 residues. Germline CDR1 is SQVTM and CDR2 is ANQGSEA. CDR3 sequence (DNA): TGCAGCGTCACCCTGACAGGGGACGAGCAGTACTTC. Amino acids: CSVTLTGDEQYF.

This chain connects TRBV2 to TRBJ2-2, with D unresolved. V lost 7 bases and J 7 bases, leaving 10 bases between the germline ends. Germline V gives CDR1 SNHLY, CDR2 FYNNEI. The CDR3 totals 12 residues. In DNA, the CDR3 is TGTGCCAGCATTCGGATGGGCGGGGAGCTGTTTTTT. Its translation: CASIRMGGELFF.

DNA of the CDR3: TGCAGCGTGGTGGACAGGGCGGCCACCGGGGAGCTGTTTTTT. Translating gives CSVVDRAATGELFF. The chain employs TRBV29-1 and TRBJ2-2, with TRBD1 identical over 8 bases. Germline CDR1 SQVTM, CDR2 ANQGSEA. CDR3 length equals 14 residues. V lost 6 bases and J lost 4; bases outside the gene matches: 7.

This sequence joins TRBV6-5 and TRBJ1-3; 8 bases match TRBD1. There are 14 residues in the CDR3. Per the germline V gene, CDR1 is MNHEY and CDR2 is SVGAGI. V lost 8 bases to trimming and J lost 0 bases; unmatched junction nucleotides: 3. This CDR3 reads CASGQGRSGNTIYF. CDR3 nucleotides: TGTGCCAGCGGACAGGGCCGCTCTGGAAACACCATATATTTT.

The V and J genes are TRBV21-1 and TRBJ2-7. TRBV21-1 is a pseudogene locus. The CDR3 is 12 amino acids. The CDR3 region has the DNA TGTGCCAGCAGCAAAGGGACCTACGAGCAGTACTTC. It codes for CASSKGTYEQYF.

The chain carries TRBV10-2 and TRBJ2-1; D is possibly TRBD1 (6 bases). Trimming cost V 3 bases and J 6 bases, with 21 bases left between them. Germline CDR1 is WSHSY and CDR2 is SAAADI. The CDR3 has 17 amino acids. The CDR3 DNA reads as TGCGCCAGCAGTGAAAACTGGGGGACAACGATATCCAATGAGCAGTTCTTC. It codes for CASSENWGTTISNEQFF.

The chain combines TRBV6-1 with TRBJ2-7, with TRBD2 matching 8 bases. The CDR3 spans 16 residues. V gave up 0 bases and J gave up 4 bases; unmatched junction bases: 8. Germline CDR1 reads MNHNS; CDR2 reads SASEGT. The CDR3 DNA reads TGTGCCAGCAGTGAAGCTAGCGGGACCCCAGAATACGAGCAGTACTTC. It is translated as CASSEASGTPEYEQYF.

The chain links TRBV29-1 to TRBJ2-3, with a tentative D call TRBD2 (5 bases). From germline, CDR1 is SQVTM and CDR2 ANQGSEA. This CDR3 has 13 amino acids. The V end was cut by 8 bases, the J end by 1 base, with 13 bases between. The chain's CDR3 is CSFSGVGTDTQYF. CDR3 in DNA: TGCAGCTTCAGCGGAGTTGGCACAGATACGCAGTATTTT.

The chain links TRBV9 to TRBJ1-4; TRBD1 aligns across 10 bases. Trimming took 4 bases from V and 8 from J; bases not matched to a gene: 23. This CDR3 is 20 amino acids long. Germline V gene sequence: CDR1 SGDLS, CDR2 YYNGEE. The CDR3 is CASSPKPRDRGLNTREKLFF. The DNA for the CDR3 is TGTGCCAGCAGCCCGAAACCTAGGGACAGGGGCCTGAACACCCGGGAAAAACTGTTTTTT.

The chain employs TRBV6-6 and TRBJ1-1, with D tentatively TRBD1 (5 bases). Trimming removed 2 bases at V and 10 bases at J, with 11 bases between. Germline V gene data show CDR1 as MNHNY and CDR2 as SVGAGI (reference sequence). This CDR3 is 12 amino acids long. CDR3 loop: CASSYQGEGAFF. The CDR3 bases are TGTGCCAGCAGTTACCAGGGCGAAGGAGCTTTCTTT.

This clone was recorded once. The rearrangement uses TRBV6-5 and TRBJ1-3; no reliable D call. CDR3 length: 16 residues. Germline values: CDR1 MNHEY, CDR2 SVGAGI. The ends were cut back, 0 bases at V and 0 bases at J, with 9 bases in the middle. Here the CDR3 reads CASSYSDASSGNTIYF. CDR3 coding DNA: TGTGCCAGCAGTTACTCGGACGCGAGCTCTGGAAACACCATATATTTT.

V gene TRBV5-1 combines with J gene TRBJ1-5; tentative D call: TRBD1 (5 bases). The CDR3 runs to 15 residues. Trimming pared 4 bases from V and 5 bases from J, leaving 16 bases between. Germline lookup yields CDR1 SGHRS and CDR2 YFSETQ. The CDR3 DNA reads TGCGCCAGCAGCGAGGGACGGGGGAGCGATCAGCCCCAGCATTTT. Its protein product is CASSEGRGSDQPQHF.

V and J are TRBV11-3 and TRBJ2-2; D is unresolved. The CDR3 is 14 residues long. Germline CDR1 reads SGHNT; CDR2 reads YENEEA. The V end was cut by 3 bases, the J end by 4 bases, with 9 bases between. As DNA, the CDR3 is TGTGCCAGCAGCTTTGAACCCCTCACCGGGGAGCTGTTTTTT. It translates to CASSFEPLTGELFF.